The 7 T cell receptor beta chains below come from one sample, sequenced in a study of early T cells in non-severe SARS-CoV-2 infection. TCRdb analysed the 5' RACE reads with MiXCR anew, one entry per CDR3 protein. The table records 55,000 to 75,000 distinct CDR3 sequences, approximately 11% of them present only once. Sample: whole blood. The receptors here all came from an adult who was a healthcare worker with PCR-confirmed SARS-CoV-2 infection or an uninfected control (not recorded which).

The chain employs TRBV2 and TRBJ1-1; 8 bases are shared with TRBD1. The CDR3 has 13 residues. V shed 6 bases and J 7 bases; nucleotides not matched to a gene: 7. Per germline, CDR1 SNHLY and CDR2 FYNNEI. The CDR3 is CASRDRVGHEAFF. CDR3 nucleotide sequence: TGTGCCAGCAGGGACAGGGTAGGCCATGAAGCTTTCTTT.

This clonotype has at least ten counts. The gene calls are TRBV11-2 and TRBJ1-5; no reliable D call. V dropped 4 bases and J dropped 7 bases, with 20 bases sitting between them. CDR3 length: 16 residues. Per the germline V gene, CDR1 is SGHAT and CDR2 is FQNNGV. The DNA of the CDR3 is TGTGCCAGCAGCTCGGGTCGTTTGGGGTCACACCAGCCCCAGCATTTT. Protein product: CASSSGRLGSHQPQHF. Full variable domain (remainder filled in from reference TRBV11-2 and TRBJ1-5): EAGVAQSPRYKIIEKRQSVAFWCNPISGHATLYWYQQILGQGPKLLIQFQNNGVVDDSQLPKDRFSAERLKGVDSTLKIQPAKLEDSAVYLCASSSGRLGSHQPQHFGDGTRLSIL.

The chain recombines TRBV7-9 with TRBJ2-7; 8 nucleotides align to TRBD2. The CDR3 totals 17 residues. Losses at the gene ends were 1 base for V and 5 bases for J; bases not matched to a gene: 13. Germline V gene lookup returns CDR1 SEHNR and CDR2 FQNEAQ (reference sequence). The CDR3 protein is CASSLEIWVAGPHEQYF. CDR3 in DNA: TGTGCCAGCAGCTTAGAGATTTGGGTAGCGGGACCCCACGAGCAGTACTTC.

This clonotype was found a few times. The chain uses TRBV29-1 and TRBJ2-3, with no clear D. The CDR3 runs 11 residues. CDR1 is SQVTM, CDR2 ANQGSEA, per germline. V was clipped by 6 bases and J by 3 bases, with 7 bases between them. CDR3 sequence reads: CSVVETDTQYF. The CDR3 region has the DNA TGCAGCGTCGTGGAGACAGATACGCAGTATTTT.

This clonotype was seen a few times. The J gene is TRBJ1-2, the V gene TRBV20-1, with D perhaps TRBD1 (5 bases). V lost 0 bases to trimming and J lost 12 bases, with 20 bases between them. CDR3 length equals 14 residues. Germline V gene sequence: CDR1 DFQATT, CDR2 SNEGSKA (reference sequence). In DNA form, the CDR3 reads TGCAGTGCTAGAGATGGGGGACCTCCCTTTATCCACACCTTC. This translates into CSARDGGPPFIHTF.

This clonotype has just a few counts. The chain employs TRBV28 and TRBJ1-1; D remains ambiguous. Germline V gene sequence: CDR1 MDHEN, CDR2 SYDVKM. Deletions cut 4 bases from V and 5 bases from J, with 11 bases between. The CDR3 has 13 residues. The CDR3 sequence is CASSSHGRTEAFF. The CDR3 DNA reads as TGTGCCAGCAGTTCACACGGAAGGACTGAAGCTTTCTTT.

Many counts were recorded for this clonotype. The chain carries TRBV7-9 and TRBJ2-7; D possibly corresponds to TRBD1 (7 bases). The germline V and J ends were trimmed by 9 bases and 2 bases, with 14 bases remaining between them. Germline values: CDR1 SEHNR, CDR2 FQNEAQ (reference sequence). This CDR3 comprises 13 residues. CDR3 loop: CASRQGGAYEQYF. In DNA, the CDR3 is TGTGCCAGTCGTCAGGGGGGAGCCTACGAGCAGTACTTC. Full variable domain (remainder filled in from reference TRBV7-9 and TRBJ2-7): DTGVSQNPRHKITKRGQNVTFRCDPISEHNRLYWYRQTLGQGPEFLTYFQNEAQLEKSRLLSDRFSAERPKGSFSTLEIQRTEQGDSAMYLCASRQGGAYEQYFGPGTRLTVT.